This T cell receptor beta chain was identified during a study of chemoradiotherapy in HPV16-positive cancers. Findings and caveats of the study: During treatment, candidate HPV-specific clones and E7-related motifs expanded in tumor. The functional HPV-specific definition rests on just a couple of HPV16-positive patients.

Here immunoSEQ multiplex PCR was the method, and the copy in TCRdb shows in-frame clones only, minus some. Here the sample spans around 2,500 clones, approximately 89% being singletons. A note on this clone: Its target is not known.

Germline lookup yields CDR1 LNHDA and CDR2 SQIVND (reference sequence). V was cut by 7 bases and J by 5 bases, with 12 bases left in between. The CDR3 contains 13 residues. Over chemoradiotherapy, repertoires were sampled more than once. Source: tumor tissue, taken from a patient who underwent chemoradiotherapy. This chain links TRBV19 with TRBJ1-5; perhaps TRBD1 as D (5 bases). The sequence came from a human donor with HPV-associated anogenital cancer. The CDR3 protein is CASNPTGDQPQHF. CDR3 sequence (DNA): TGTGCCAGTAACCCCACAGGAGATCAGCCCCAGCATTTT.